A selection of T cell receptor beta chains follows, all from one sample in a study of blood T cells in healthy people across ages. TCRdb re-called the 5' RACE reads with MiXCR, one entry per CDR3 protein. The sample shows over 1.5 million distinct CDR3 sequences, around half of them seen only once. Material: blood. These receptors were taken from a woman aged 40-49 years in good health. CDR3s leave out the opening cysteine and the closing phenylalanine or tryptophan.

V	J	CDR3
TRBV6-5	TRBJ1-2	ATYSTGSYGYT
TRBV20-1	TRBJ2-7	SAEGLRAEQY
TRBV19	TRBJ1-5	ASSIDQGGNQPQH
TRBV12-3/TRBV12-4	TRBJ2-5	ASSPGQGRVETQY
TRBV7-2	-	ASSLDAQGREQY
TRBV7-8	TRBJ2-6	ASRTLISGANVLI
TRBV5-1	TRBJ1-2	ASSLTSLSSYT
TRBV7-2	TRBJ2-4	ASKQDRDAKNIQY
TRBV6-2/TRBV6-3	TRBJ2-7	ASSYSSTGGEQY
TRBV10-3	TRBJ2-5	AISEGCQFDRETQY
TRBV6-2/TRBV6-3	-	ASRKPDRGLVETQY
TRBV7-2	TRBJ2-1	ASSLQPPSSYNEQF
TRBV4-2	TRBJ1-6	ASSQERGGNSPLH
TRBV15	TRBJ2-5	ATSRDPSGGWETQY
TRBV7-2	TRBJ1-6	ASSRTRVNSPLH
TRBV10-3	TRBJ2-6	AISESDGSGANVLT
TRBV20-1	TRBJ1-2	SASSGTGINYGYT
TRBV5-1	TRBJ2-1	ASSLLRGGVEQF
TRBV5-1	TRBJ2-7	ASSFRLAGGATYEQY
TRBV19	TRBJ2-7	ASSSLGGFYEQY
TRBV2	TRBJ2-5	ASSELPGETQY
TRBV7-9	TRBJ1-4	ASSLSSEEKLF
TRBV20-1	TRBJ1-2	SAKFRDRGHEYYGYT
TRBV7-2	TRBJ1-5	ASSKDRGRNQPQH
TRBV29-1	TRBJ1-1	SVERESGDTEAF
TRBV7-7	TRBJ2-7	ASSRSGTSYEQY
TRBV1	TRBJ2-7	TSSLYEQY
TRBV7-8	TRBJ2-3	ASSLVGAGRDTQY
TRBV29-1	TRBJ2-5	SVGRPNQETLY
TRBV4-1	TRBJ1-6	ASRRTTGSPLH
TRBV29-1	TRBJ1-2	SVDPQEGHGYT
TRBV15	TRBJ1-2	ATSRDLSHTNYGCT
TRBV20-1	TRBJ2-3	SAGLVSTDTQY
TRBV6-2/TRBV6-3	TRBJ2-1	ASRSGLAGGKRNEQF
TRBV28	TRBJ1-2	ASNKFLHHGYT
TRBV7-9	TRBJ2-7	ASSLNQVYEQY
TRBV20-1	TRBJ1-2	SARGSQGRAVDYGYT
TRBV10-3	TRBJ1-2	AIKGRDYGYT
TRBV12-3/TRBV12-4	TRBJ1-5	ASSLLRNQPQH
TRBV29-1	TRBJ1-2	SVEAPGQKNYGYT
TRBV7-3	TRBJ1-1	ASSKEGQLNTEAF
TRBV4-2	TRBJ2-5	ASSQERGGWEQY
TRBV4-3	TRBJ1-2	ASSQGPPGGYT
TRBV7-2	TRBJ1-1	ASSLAQANTEAF
TRBV7-7	TRBJ1-6	AVRAGNNSPLH
TRBV7-9	TRBJ1-2	ASSPPGPTNGYT
TRBV6-1	TRBJ1-5	ASSGQAYSNQPQH
TRBV7-8	TRBJ2-6	ASSTKTGTDRSGANVLT
TRBV20-1	TRBJ2-4	SASVNRVVTKNIQY
TRBV11-3	TRBJ2-2	ASSLGWANTGELF
TRBV20-1	-	SVLVYNEQY
TRBV25-1	TRBJ1-5	ASSEVFSNQPQH
TRBV27	TRBJ2-7	ASSFQGQGAYEQY
TRBV9	TRBJ2-1	AGSEGPNYNKQF
TRBV5-1	-	ASSWAPGGTSEQY
TRBV4-3	TRBJ1-1	ASSPGVLRGTEAF
TRBV7-2	TRBJ2-3	ASSSSDRADTQY